This TCR beta chain stems from a study of blood T cells in healthy people across ages. PCR was performed a second time for about 7 to 11 cycles using a sample-barcoded 5' primer and a J-beta primer mix. Using its own MiXCR run on the 5' RACE reads, TCRdb lists one record per CDR3 protein. Among approximately 700,000 distinct CDR3 sequences listed, 32% were seen once. This clonotype was seen at least ten times. This CDR3 has 14 residues. CDR1 and CDR2 (germline): SGHKS, YYEKEE (reference sequence). V lost 4 bases, J lost 4 bases, and 7 bases stayed unmatched. The source material was blood. The V gene is TRBV5-5, the J gene TRBJ1-1; 7 bases are shared with TRBD1. This sequence was found in a woman at least 80 years old in good health. The CDR3 spells CASSTTGRVTEAFF. The DNA for the CDR3 is TGTGCCAGCAGCACGACAGGGAGGGTCACTGAAGCTTTCTTT.